The 15 T cell receptor delta chains in this list originate from one sample, sequenced in a study of gamma-delta T cells after stem cell transplantation (dated by TCRdb to about 2016). The library was produced with RT-PCR. The sample was run on an Illumina MiSeq. TCRdb processed the public reads again with the CATT caller, after which rows with matching DNA were combined. The sample data list some 14,000 delta-chain clones, and approximately 8.5% of these were observed just once. The ten most abundant clones make up around 64% of the sample. Sequenced: gamma-delta T cells. These receptors all stem from a human donor. It is not recorded whose cells these are; they may come from a transplant donor.

This clone has just a few counts. For this DNA, TCRdb reports the protein of a much larger clone, which diverges at residue 14, most likely from a read error; the protein presented here is translated directly from the DNA. This sample includes further DNA sequences coding for the same CDR3. The chain links TRDV2 to TRDJ3; D possibly corresponds to TRDD3 (6 bases). Germline lookup yields CDR1 GEAIGNYY and CDR2 EKD. CDR3 length: 17 residues. The CDR3 nucleotides are TGTGCCTGTGACACTACTGGGATTTCCTGGGACACCCGACGGATGTTTTTT. Its protein product is CACDTTGISWDTRRMFF.

The table lists this clone with many counts. This likely stems from a read error, as it lies one base from a far larger clone. Other DNA sequences in this specimen translate into the identical CDR3. The CDR3 here is CACDTVGGPPYGTDKLIF. The CDR3 bases are TGTGCCTGTGACACCGTTGGGGGTCCCCCCTATGGGACTGATAAACTCATCTTT. The chain couples TRDV2 to TRDJ1; D might be TRDD3 (6 bases). CDR1 and CDR2 (germline): GEAIGNYY, EKD. This CDR3 is built from 18 residues. V lost 0 bases and J lost 5, with 24 bases in between.

The J gene is TRDJ1, the V gene TRDV2; 12 bases fit TRDD3. The CDR3 extends over 18 amino acids. Germline values: CDR1 GEAIGNYY, CDR2 EKD. V dropped 3 bases and J dropped 1; count of bases not matched to a gene: 11. For the CDR3, the DNA is TGTGCCTGTGACCCATTCCTGGGGGATACGCGTTTCACCGATAAACTCATCTTT. Its protein product is CACDPFLGDTRFTDKLIF.

This clone is termed medium-sized. A far larger clone is only one base removed, so a read error is likely. The chain has TRDV3 and TRDJ1; D is possibly TRDD2 (6 bases). CDR1 is TVYSNPD and CDR2 is GDNSRS in the germline V gene (reference sequence). This CDR3 comprises 14 residues. Trimming removed 5 bases at V and 5 bases at J, with 21 bases between. CDR3 loop: CALSSYDPGDKLIF. For the CDR3, the DNA is TGTGCCCTCTCCTCCTACGACCCGGGGGATAAACTCATCTTT. The full variable domain, its missing parts supplied by reference TRDV3 and TRDJ1, is CDKVTQSSPDQTVASGSEVVLLCTYDTVYSNPDLFWYRIRPDYSFQFVFYGDNSRSEGADFTQGRFSVKHILTQKAFHLVISPVRTEDSATYYCALSSYDPGDKLIFGKGTRVTVEP.

As to this clone: TCRdb shows a much larger clone's protein in place of this DNA's translation, and the two differ at residue 6, likely through a read error; the protein shown is translated from the DNA. V is TRDV2 and J is TRDJ1; TRDD3 agrees at 13 bases. In germline, CDR1 is GEAIGNYY, CDR2 EKD. The CDR3 covers 17 residues. The J segment lost 3 bases and the V segment lost 0 bases, leaving 6 bases of the junction unmatched. CDR3 residues: CACDTRTGGYVSDKLIF. CDR3 sequence (DNA): TGTGCCTGTGACACCCGGACTGGGGGATACGTATCCGATAAACTCATCTTT.

About this clone itself: Its ends do not fully match the called genes, so a read error is possible. V and J are TRDV2 and TRDJ3; the D is unclear. The CDR3 is 18 amino acids. The V gene's germline CDR1 is GEAIGNYY and CDR2 EKD. CDR3 sequence reads: CACDTGIPRSWYTRQMFF. The DNA for the CDR3 is TGTGCCTGTGACACCGGTATCCCCCGCTCCTGGTACACCCGACAGATGTTTTTC.

This clone was counted at least ten times. A far larger clone is just one base off, so this is likely a read error. The gene calls are TRDV3 and TRDJ1, with D perhaps TRDD2 (6 bases). Germline V lookup: CDR1 TVYSNPD, CDR2 GDNSRS (reference sequence). The length of the CDR3 is 15 residues. The DNA for the CDR3 is TGTGCCTTTTCACTCCTTCCGCTGTACACCGATGAACTCATCTTT. Encoded protein: CAFSLLPLYTDELIF.

As regards this clone: TCRdb pairs this DNA with a much larger clone's protein that differs at residue 16, likely a read error; the protein shown was translated from the DNA. The identical CDR3 is also encoded by other nucleotide sequences in the sample. The rearrangement joins TRDV2 to TRDJ1, with D possibly matching TRDD3 (5 bases). There are 19 residues in the CDR3. The V gene's germline CDR1 is GEAIGNYY and CDR2 EKD. The DNA of the CDR3 is TGTGCCTGTGACACCCTCCGAGGGACTGGTTCCCTTTCCACCGATAACCTCATCTTT. As protein: CACDTLRGTGSLSTDNLIF.

This clone turned up a few times. The protein that TCRdb holds for this DNA derives from a much larger clone and differs from the translated DNA at residue 18, which likely indicates a read error; the protein shown here is translated from the DNA. The chain links TRDV2 to TRDJ1; maybe TRDD3 (7 bases). CDR1 is GEAIGNYY and CDR2 is EKD in the germline V gene. This CDR3 has 20 amino acids. CDR3 DNA: TGTGCCTGTGACACCGTTCCTTCCAACTGGGGATCGGAAAATGGCGATAAATTCATCTTT. Translated: CACDTVPSNWGSENGDKFIF.

On this clone: This clone may be a read error of a much larger clone one base away. The rearrangement links TRDV2 to TRDJ1; a possible D gene is TRDD3 (6 bases). The V end lost 3 bases, the J end lost 1 base, and 23 bases lay between the germline ends. Looked up from germline, CDR1 is GEAIGNYY and CDR2 is EKD. The length of the CDR3 is 18 residues. CDR3 in amino acids: CACDSLRGETSVTDKLIF. The CDR3 DNA reads TGTGCCTGTGACTCATTACGGGGGGAGACGAGTGTCACCGATAAACTCATCTTT.

This clone came up many times. A read error likely explains why the TCRdb protein, taken from a much larger clone, differs from this DNA's translation at residue 8; the protein shown is translated from the DNA. CDR3 protein: CACDTWGVRGDKDKLIF. For the CDR3, the DNA is TGTGCCTGTGACACTTGGGGCGTACGGGGGGACAAGGATAAACTCATCTTT. This sequence joins TRDV2 and TRDJ1, with D perhaps matching TRDD3 (6 bases). V was clipped by 1 base and J by 5 bases, with 22 bases between them. This CDR3 is built from 17 residues. Germline CDR1 GEAIGNYY, CDR2 EKD.

The chain links TRDV3 to TRDJ1; D call uncertain. The CDR3 contains 13 residues. In germline, CDR1 is TVYSNPD, CDR2 GDNSRS (reference sequence). Trimming pared 0 bases from V and 4 bases from J, leaving 12 bases between. Written as DNA, the CDR3 is TGTGCCTTTAGGGGTCGGGTCAGCGATAAACTCATCTTT. The encoded protein is CAFRGRVSDKLIF. Based on the CDR3 plus reference TRDV3 and TRDJ1, the full variable domain is CDKVTQSSPDQTVASGSEVVLLCTYDTVYSNPDLFWYRIRPDYSFQFVFYGDNSRSEGADFTQGRFSVKHILTQKAFHLVISPVRTEDSATYYCAFRGRVSDKLIFGKGTRVTVEP.

Regarding this clone: The protein held in TCRdb is that of a much larger clone and does not match this DNA's translation at residue 8, likely because of a read error; the protein shown is translated from the DNA. This chain connects TRDV2 to TRDJ1; 7 bases line up with TRDD3. V trimming: 2 bases; J trimming: 0 bases; junction bases outside the gene matches: 20. Germline lookup yields CDR1 GEAIGNYY and CDR2 EKD. The CDR3 extends over 20 amino acids. The CDR3 sequence is CACDSLRPSSLGAYTDKLIF. Here the CDR3 DNA reads TGTGCCTGTGACAGCCTACGCCCATCTTCCCTGGGGGCGTACACCGATAAACTCATCTTT.

In this sample, this clone turned up a few times. TCRdb assigns this DNA the protein of a much larger clone, which departs from its translation at residue 4; this likely reflects a read error, and the protein shown comes from translating the DNA. The chain joins TRDV2 to TRDJ1, with 8 bases fitting TRDD3. The germline V gene has CDR1 GEAIGNYY and CDR2 EKD. This CDR3 spans 19 amino acids. CDR3 sequence (DNA): TGTGCCTGTGGCACCGGTAGGGCTCAGCGGGGGGATAGAAGCGGTAAACTCATCTTT. As protein: CACGTGRAQRGDRSGKLIF.

The sample holds many counts of this clone. V usage is TRDV2 and J usage is TRDJ1; the match to TRDD3 covers 9 bases. With V trimmed by 0 bases and J by 2 bases, 27 bases remained unmatched. Germline V gives CDR1 GEAIGNYY, CDR2 EKD. The CDR3 is 23 residues long. The CDR3, as DNA: TGTGCCTGTGACACCGTAAGTCCTACTCCATCAATCCCTGGGGGATTGGGTACCGATAAACTCATCTTT. It codes for CACDTVSPTPSIPGGLGTDKLIF.